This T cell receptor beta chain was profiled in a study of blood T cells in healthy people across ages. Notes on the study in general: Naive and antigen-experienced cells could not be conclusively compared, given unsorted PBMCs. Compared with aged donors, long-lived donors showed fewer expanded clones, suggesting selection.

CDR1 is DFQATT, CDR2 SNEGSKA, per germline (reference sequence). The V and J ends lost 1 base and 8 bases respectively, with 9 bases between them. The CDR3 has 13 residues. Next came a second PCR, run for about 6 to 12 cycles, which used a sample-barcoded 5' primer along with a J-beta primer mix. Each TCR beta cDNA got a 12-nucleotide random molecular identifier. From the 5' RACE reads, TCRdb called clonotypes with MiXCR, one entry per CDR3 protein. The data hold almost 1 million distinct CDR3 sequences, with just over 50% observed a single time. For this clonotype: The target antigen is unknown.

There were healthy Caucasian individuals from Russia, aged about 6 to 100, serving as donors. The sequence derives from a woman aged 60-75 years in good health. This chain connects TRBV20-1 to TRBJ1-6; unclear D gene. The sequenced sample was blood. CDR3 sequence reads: CSARARRDSPLHF. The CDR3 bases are TGCAGTGCTAGAGCCCGCCGGGATTCACCCCTCCACTTT.